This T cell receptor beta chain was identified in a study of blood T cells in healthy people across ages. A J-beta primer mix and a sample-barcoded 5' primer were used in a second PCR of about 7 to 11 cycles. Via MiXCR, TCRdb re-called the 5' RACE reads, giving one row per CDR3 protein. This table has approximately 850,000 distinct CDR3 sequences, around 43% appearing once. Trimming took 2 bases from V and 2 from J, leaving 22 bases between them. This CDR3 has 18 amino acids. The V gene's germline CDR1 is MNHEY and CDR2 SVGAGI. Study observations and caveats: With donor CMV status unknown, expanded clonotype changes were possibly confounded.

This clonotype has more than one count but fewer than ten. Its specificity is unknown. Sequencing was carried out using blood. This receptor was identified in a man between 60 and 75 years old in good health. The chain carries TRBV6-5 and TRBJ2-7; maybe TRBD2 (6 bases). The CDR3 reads CASSYRYSGGLKAYEQYF. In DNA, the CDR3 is TGTGCCAGCAGTTACAGGTACTCCGGGGGTCTCAAAGCCTACGAGCAGTACTTC.